The source of this T cell receptor beta chain is a study of blood T cells in healthy people across ages (dated by TCRdb to between 2014 and 2017). The study in broad terms: In model experiments, roughly one uniquely barcoded TCR beta cDNA molecule per two T cells was captured by template switching. Using deep sequencing normalized with unique cDNA molecular identifiers, the study measured how TCR beta repertoire diversity changes with age. To avoid experimental bias, donors of different ages were spread randomly across the sequencing lanes. Donors were grouped into four age groups: young (average about 15 years), middle-aged (less than 40), aged (around 60) and long-lived (approximately 81). For two donors (one aged 18 to 29 and one aged 80 or older), the study analyzed two additional independent replicas of 1 million unique cDNA reads from the same blood draw.

Turning to this clonotype: This clone's antigen is unknown. Base quality data are lacking; no much larger clone is found one base away.

On the study overall, not on this receptor specifically: Estimates of total diversity based on one million sequenced T cells were regarded as lower bounds and as underestimates. Because profiling used bulk unsorted PBMCs, naive and antigen-experienced compartments could not be compared conclusively. Observed TCR beta diversity per million T cells fell roughly linearly with age, and a significant reduction was already apparent by age approximately 40. Observed TCR beta diversity correlated strongly with the percentage of naive T cells measured by flow cytometry. The CMV infection status of donors was not known, potentially confounding age-related changes in expanded clonotypes. Compared with the aged group, the long-lived group had more naive CD4+ T cells, fewer expanded clones and increased TCR diversity, suggesting age selection.

Library preparation employed 5' RACE. The run used an Illumina HiSeq 2500. A second PCR of roughly 6 to 11 cycles was run with a J-beta primer mix and a sample-barcoded 5' primer. Each TCR beta cDNA molecule received a unique molecular identifier from a template-switch 5' adaptor carrying 12 random nucleotides. At least 2.5 million CDR3-containing paired-end reads were obtained from each sample. First-strand cDNA was synthesized from all RNA with the Mint cDNA synthesis kit, primed by a TRBC-specific oligonucleotide. All cDNA was treated with uracil-DNA glycosylase and then went through a first 18-cycle PCR with the universal primers M1SS and BC2_uni_R. Regarding the original processing steps: For normalization, 1 million high-quality reads, each with a distinct molecular identifier, were randomly selected from each sample. Instead of being binned into consensus sequences, reads that shared molecular identifiers were thrown out. MiTCR, with a Q25 quality threshold and the strictest error-elimination algorithm, was used for CDR3 identification, clonotype clustering and error correction. A nonparametric unseen species model using Euler transformation provided a lower-bound estimate of total TCR beta diversity. TCRdb reanalyzed the raw reads on its own, using fastp at Q25 for trimming and MiXCR for clone calling, and kept in-frame beta chains. Records with the same CDR3 protein are collapsed into one entry carrying the most frequent genes and DNA. TCRdb's processing, not the authors', yielded these V and J calls. This sample has about 1.8 million distinct CDR3 sequences in its table, and about 49% of those were observed once. Clones ranked in the top ten supply approximately 2.1% of the sample.

The donors were 40 or so Caucasian individuals from Russia, aged 6 to 90 years, who were systemically healthy. Around 9.7 milliliters of peripheral blood were collected from each donor into EDTA-treated Vacutainer tubes. Ficoll-Paque density-gradient centrifugation was used to isolate PBMCs, with at least 7 million per sample. Total RNA was extracted from PBMCs with Trizol reagent, with at least 5.5 micrograms obtained per sample. For every donor, flow cytometry on a PBMC aliquot measured the percentage of naive CD45RAhigh/CD27high T cells. The germline V gene specifies MNHNS as CDR1 and SASEGT as CDR2. After removal of 0 bases from V and 7 bases from J, the junction retains 6 bases not matched to a gene. The CDR3 numbers 15 residues from cysteine through phenylalanine. This entry keeps only the CDR3 DNA: 45 bases, framed from base 1.

The clonotype originates from a woman aged 40 to 49 in good health. Sequencing was performed on blood. The chain was built from TRBV6-1 and TRBJ1-2, with TRBD1 identical over 9 junction bases. The CDR3 protein: CASSEAGTGLSGYTF. The DNA is TGTGCCAGCAGTGAAGCGGGGACAGGGCTTTCTGGCTACACCTTC.